The present entry profiles one TCR beta chain with its context. Germline V gene data show CDR1 as WNHNN and CDR2 as SYGVQD (reference sequence). The CDR3 loop spans 14 amino acids. V lost 7 bases, J lost 4 bases, and 16 bases lay in between. This sample stems from a study of T cell changes during pregnancy in multiple sclerosis. Here immunoSEQ multiplex PCR was the method, and the copy in TCRdb shows in-frame clones only, minus some. The sample lists approximately 92,000 clones; roughly 92% were seen once. Sequenced material: peripheral blood, taken after pregnancy. This TCR was recovered from a female donor with multiple sclerosis, enrolled in a pregnancy study. This chain connects TRBV10-1 to TRBJ1-2, with a tentative D call TRBD1 (6 bases). CDR3 nucleotides: TGCGCCAGCACTTACGGACAGACCCCCTATGGCTACACCTTC. This encodes CASTYGQTPYGYTF.